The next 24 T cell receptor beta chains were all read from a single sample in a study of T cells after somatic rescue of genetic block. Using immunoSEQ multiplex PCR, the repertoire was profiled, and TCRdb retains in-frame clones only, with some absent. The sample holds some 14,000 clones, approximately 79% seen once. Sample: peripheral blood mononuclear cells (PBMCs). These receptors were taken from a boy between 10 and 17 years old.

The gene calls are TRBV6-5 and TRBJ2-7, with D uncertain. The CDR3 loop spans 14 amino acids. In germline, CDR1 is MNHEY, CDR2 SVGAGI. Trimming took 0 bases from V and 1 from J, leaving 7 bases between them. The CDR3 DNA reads TGTGCCAGCAGTTACTCCGGCGGTTCCTACGAGCAGTACTTC. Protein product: CASSYSGGSYEQYF.

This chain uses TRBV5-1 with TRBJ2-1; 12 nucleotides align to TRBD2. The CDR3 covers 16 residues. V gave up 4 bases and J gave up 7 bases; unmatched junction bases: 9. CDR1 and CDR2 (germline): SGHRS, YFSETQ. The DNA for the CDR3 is TGCGCCAGCAGCGTGCTACTAGCGGGAGGAAATAATGAGCAGTTCTTC. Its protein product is CASSVLLAGGNNEQFF. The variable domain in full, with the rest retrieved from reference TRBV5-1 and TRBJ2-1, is KAGVTQTPRYLIKTRGQQVTLSCSPISGHRSVSWYQQTPGQGLQFLFEYFSETQRNKGNFPGRFSGRQFSNSRSEMNVSTLELGDSALYLCASSVLLAGGNNEQFFGPGTRLTVL.

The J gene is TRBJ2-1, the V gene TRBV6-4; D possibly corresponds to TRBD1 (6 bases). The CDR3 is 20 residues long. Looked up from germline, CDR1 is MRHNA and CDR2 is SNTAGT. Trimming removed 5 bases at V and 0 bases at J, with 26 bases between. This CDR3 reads CASSSGQPPILRSSYNEQFF. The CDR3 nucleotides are TGTGCCAGCAGTTCCGGACAGCCCCCCATATTACGGAGCTCCTACAATGAGCAGTTCTTC.

The CDR3 DNA reads TGTGCCAGCAGCAAACAGGATCCCCCGGGTTACGAGCAGTACTTC. Its translation is CASSKQDPPGYEQYF. The chain has TRBV21-1 and TRBJ2-7. TRBV21-1 is a known pseudogene. The CDR3 extends over 15 amino acids.

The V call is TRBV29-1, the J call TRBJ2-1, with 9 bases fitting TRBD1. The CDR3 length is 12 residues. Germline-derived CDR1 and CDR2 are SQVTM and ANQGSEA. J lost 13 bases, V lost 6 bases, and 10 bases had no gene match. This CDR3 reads CSVDRGATPQFF. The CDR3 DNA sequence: TGCAGCGTGGACAGGGGAGCCACCCCACAGTTCTTC.

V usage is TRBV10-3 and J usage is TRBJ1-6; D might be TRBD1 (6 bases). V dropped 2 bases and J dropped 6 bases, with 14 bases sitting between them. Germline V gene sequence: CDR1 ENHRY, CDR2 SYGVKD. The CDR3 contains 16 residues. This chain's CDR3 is CAISEGVRGSNSPLHF. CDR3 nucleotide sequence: TGTGCCATCAGTGAGGGGGTCAGGGGAAGTAATTCACCCCTCCACTTT.

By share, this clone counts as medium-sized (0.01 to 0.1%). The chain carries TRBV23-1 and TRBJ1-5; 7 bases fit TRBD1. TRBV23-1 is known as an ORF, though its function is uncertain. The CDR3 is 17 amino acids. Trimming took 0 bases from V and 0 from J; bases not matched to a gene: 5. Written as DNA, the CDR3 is TGCGCCAGCAGTCAATCCGGCAGGGGGTATAGCAATCAGCCCCAGCATTTT. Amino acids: CASSQSGRGYSNQPQHF.

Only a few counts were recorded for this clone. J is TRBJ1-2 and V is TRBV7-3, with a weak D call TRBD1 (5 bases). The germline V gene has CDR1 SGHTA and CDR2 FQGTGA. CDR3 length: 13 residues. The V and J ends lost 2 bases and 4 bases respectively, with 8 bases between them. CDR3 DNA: TGTGCCAGCAGCTTAGGGGCCGTCTATGGCTACACCTTC. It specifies CASSLGAVYGYTF.

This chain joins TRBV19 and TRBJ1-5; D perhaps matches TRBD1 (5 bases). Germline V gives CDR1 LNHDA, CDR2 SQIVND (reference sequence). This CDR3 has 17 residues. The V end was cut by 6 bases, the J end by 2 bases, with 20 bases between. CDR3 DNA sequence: TGTGCCAGTAGACCATGGGCGGGGGGACTTGGCAATCAGCCCCAGCATTTT. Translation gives CASRPWAGGLGNQPQHF.

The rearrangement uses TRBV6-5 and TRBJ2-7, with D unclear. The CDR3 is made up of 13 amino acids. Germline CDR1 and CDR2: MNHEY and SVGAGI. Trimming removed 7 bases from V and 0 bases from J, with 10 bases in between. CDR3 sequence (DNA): TGTGCCAGCACTGGGCCGAACTCCTACGAGCAGTACTTC. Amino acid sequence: CASTGPNSYEQYF.

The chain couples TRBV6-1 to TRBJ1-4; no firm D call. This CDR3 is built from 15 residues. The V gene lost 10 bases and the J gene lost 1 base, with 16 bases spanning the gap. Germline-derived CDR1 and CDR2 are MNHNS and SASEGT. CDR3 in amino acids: CATRTALGTNEKLFF. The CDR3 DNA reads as TGTGCCACCCGGACGGCGCTGGGAACTAATGAAAAACTGTTTTTT.

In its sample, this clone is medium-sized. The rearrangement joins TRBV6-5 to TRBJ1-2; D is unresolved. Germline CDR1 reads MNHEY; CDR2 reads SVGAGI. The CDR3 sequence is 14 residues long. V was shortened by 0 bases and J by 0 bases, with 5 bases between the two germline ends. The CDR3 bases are TGTGCCAGCAGTTACTCGCGTGCTAACTATGGCTACACCTTC. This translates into CASSYSRANYGYTF.

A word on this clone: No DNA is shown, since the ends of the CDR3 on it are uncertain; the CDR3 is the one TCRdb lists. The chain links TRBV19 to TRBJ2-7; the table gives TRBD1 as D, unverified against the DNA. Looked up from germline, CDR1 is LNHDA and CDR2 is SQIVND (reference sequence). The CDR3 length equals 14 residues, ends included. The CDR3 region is CCAWGGQGASEQYF.

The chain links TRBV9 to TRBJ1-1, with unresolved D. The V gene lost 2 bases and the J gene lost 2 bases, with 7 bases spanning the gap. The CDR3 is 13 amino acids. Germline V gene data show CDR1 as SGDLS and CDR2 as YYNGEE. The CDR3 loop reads CASSVSSNTEAFF. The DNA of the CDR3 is TGTGCCAGCAGCGTCAGCTCCAACACTGAAGCTTTCTTT.

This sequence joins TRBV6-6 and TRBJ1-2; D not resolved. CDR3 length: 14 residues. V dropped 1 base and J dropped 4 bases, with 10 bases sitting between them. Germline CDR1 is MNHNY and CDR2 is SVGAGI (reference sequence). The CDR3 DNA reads TGTGCCAGCAGTTACTGGGCCCAGGTCTATGGCTACACCTTC. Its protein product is CASSYWAQVYGYTF.

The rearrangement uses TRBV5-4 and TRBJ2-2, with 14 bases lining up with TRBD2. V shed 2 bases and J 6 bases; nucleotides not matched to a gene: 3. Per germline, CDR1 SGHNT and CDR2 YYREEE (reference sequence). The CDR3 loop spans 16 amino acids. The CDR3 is CASSLGGLAGAGELFF. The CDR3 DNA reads TGTGCCAGCAGCTTAGGGGGACTAGCGGGAGCCGGGGAGCTGTTTTTT.

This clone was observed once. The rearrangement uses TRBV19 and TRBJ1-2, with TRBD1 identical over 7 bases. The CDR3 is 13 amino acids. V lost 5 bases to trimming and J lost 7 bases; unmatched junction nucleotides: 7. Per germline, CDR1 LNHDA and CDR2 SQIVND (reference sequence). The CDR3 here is CASSRYRGGGYTF. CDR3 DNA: TGTGCCAGTAGTCGCTACAGGGGAGGTGGCTACACCTTC.

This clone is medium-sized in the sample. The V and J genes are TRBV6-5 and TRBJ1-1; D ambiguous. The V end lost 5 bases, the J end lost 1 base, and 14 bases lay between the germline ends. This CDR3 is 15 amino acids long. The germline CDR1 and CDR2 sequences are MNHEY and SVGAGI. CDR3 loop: CASSTSTGGNTEAFF. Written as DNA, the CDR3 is TGTGCCAGCAGTACCTCAACGGGAGGGAACACTGAAGCTTTCTTT.

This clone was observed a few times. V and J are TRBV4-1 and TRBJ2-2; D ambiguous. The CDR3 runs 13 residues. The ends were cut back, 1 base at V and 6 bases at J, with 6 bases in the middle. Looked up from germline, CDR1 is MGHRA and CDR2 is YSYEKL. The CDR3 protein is CASSQGYAGELFF. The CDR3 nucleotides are TGCGCCAGCAGCCAAGGGTACGCCGGGGAGCTGTTTTTT.

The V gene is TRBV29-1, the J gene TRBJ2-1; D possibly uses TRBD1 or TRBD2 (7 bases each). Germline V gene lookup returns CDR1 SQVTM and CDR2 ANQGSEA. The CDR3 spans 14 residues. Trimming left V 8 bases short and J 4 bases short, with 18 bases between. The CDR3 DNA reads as TGCAGCACTACTAACAGGGGAGGGTACAATGAGCAGTTCTTC. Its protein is CSTTNRGGYNEQFF.

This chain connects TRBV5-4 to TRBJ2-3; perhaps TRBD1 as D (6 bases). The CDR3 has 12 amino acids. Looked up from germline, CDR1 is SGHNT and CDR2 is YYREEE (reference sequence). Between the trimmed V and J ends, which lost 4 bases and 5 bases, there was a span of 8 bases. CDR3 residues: CASSLDRDTQYF. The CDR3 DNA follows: TGTGCCAGCAGCCTGGACAGAGATACGCAGTATTTT.

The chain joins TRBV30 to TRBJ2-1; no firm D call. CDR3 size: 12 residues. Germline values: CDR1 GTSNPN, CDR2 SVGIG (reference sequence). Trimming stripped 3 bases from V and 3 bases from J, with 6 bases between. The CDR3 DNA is TGTGCCTGGAGGTGGGACTACAATGAGCAGTTCTTC. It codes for CAWRWDYNEQFF.

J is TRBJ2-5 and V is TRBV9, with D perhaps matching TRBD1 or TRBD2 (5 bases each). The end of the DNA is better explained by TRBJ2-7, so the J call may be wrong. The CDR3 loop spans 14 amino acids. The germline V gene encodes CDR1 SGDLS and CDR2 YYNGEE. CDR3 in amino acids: CASSGDGFAYEQYF. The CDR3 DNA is TGTGCCAGCAGTGGGGACGGATTTGCCTACGAGCAGTACTTC.

For the CDR3, the DNA is TGTGCCAGTAGTTCAGGGGCAGGGACCACTGAAGCTTTCTTT. Its protein product is CASSSGAGTTEAFF. The gene calls are TRBV19 and TRBJ1-1, with D maybe TRBD1 (6 bases). This CDR3 is 14 amino acids long. Trimming removed 5 bases at V and 4 bases at J, with 14 bases between. Germline V CDR1 and CDR2: LNHDA, SQIVND (reference sequence).